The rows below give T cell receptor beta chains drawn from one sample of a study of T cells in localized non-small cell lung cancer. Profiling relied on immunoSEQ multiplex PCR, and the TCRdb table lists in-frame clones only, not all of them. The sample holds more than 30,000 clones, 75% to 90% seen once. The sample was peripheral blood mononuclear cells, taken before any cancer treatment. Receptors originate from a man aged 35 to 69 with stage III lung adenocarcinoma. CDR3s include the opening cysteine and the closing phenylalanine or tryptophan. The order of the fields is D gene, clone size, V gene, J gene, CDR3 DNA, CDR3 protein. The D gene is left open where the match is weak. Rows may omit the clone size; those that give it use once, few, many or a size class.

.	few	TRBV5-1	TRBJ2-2	TGCGCCAGCAGCTTGTTTGGGGTAGTCACCGGGGAGCTGTTTTTT	CASSLFGVVTGELFF
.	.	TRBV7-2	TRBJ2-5	TGTGCCAGCAGCTTAGGGGGACGAAGGGGAGAGACCCAGTACTTC	CASSLGGRRGETQYF
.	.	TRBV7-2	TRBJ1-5	TGTGCCAGCAGCAAACAGGGTACTACCAATCAGCCCCAGCATTTT	CASSKQGTTNQPQHF
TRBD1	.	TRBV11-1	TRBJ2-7	TGTGCCAGCAGCCCTCGACAGGGGGTCTACGAGCAGTACTTC	CASSPRQGVYEQYF
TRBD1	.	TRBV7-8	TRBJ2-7	TGTGCCAGCAGCTTAGCGCAGGGGGCGTCGTATGAGCAGTACTTC	CASSLAQGASYEQYF
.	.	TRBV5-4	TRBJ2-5	TGTGCCAGCAGCTTGGCCGGGACAACAGAGACCCAGTACTTC	CASSLAGTTETQYF
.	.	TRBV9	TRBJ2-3	TGTGCCAGCAGCGTAACGGTATCTGAGAGAGATACGCAGTATTTT	CASSVTVSERDTQYF
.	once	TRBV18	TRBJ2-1	TGTGCCAGCTCACCACCGGTAGGGTCCTACAATGAGCAGTTCTTC	CASSPPVGSYNEQFF
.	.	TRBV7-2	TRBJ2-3	TGTGCCAGCAGCTTAGGGATCTACGGAACAGATACGCAGTATTTT	CASSLGIYGTDTQYF
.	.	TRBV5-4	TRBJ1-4	TGTGCCAGCAGCTTGGAGGGGACCCGGGCTAATGAAAAACTGTTTTTT	CASSLEGTRANEKLFF
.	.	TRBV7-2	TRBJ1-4	TGTGCCAGCAGCCTGACCGGGACTCCCTCAACTAATGAAAAACTGTTTTTT	CASSLTGTPSTNEKLFF
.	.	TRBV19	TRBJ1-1	TGTGCCAGTACCACTCAGGACGACCGGGCTTTCTTT	CASTTQDDRAFF
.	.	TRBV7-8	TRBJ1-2	TGTGCCAGCAGCCAATGGAGGGCGGGGGCGAGCTATGGCTACACCTTC	CASSQWRAGASYGYTF
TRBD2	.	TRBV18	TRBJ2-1	TGTGCAGCCGGGACTAGCGGGGACTACAATGAGCAGTTCTTC	CAAGTSGDYNEQFF
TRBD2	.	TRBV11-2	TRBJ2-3	TGTGCCAGCAGCGTTAGCGGGGGGACCACAGATACGCAGTATTTT	CASSVSGGTTDTQYF
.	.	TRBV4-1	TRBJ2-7	TGCGCCAGCAGCCAAGATAGGTGGCTAGACTCCTACGAGCAGTACTTC	CASSQDRWLDSYEQYF
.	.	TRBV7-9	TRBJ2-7	TGTGCCAGCAGCTTCAAACAGAACTCCTACGAGCAGTACTTC	CASSFKQNSYEQYF
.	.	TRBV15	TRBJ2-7	TGTGCCACCAGCAGAGATCTTTGGCAGTCTTACGAGCAGTACTTC	CATSRDLWQSYEQYF
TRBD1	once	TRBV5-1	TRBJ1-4	TGCGCCAGCTCCCGCGGGACAGAGGCTCAAAAACTGTTTTTT	CASSRGTEAQKLFF
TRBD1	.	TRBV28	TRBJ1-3	TGTGCCAGCGTACCGCTTGACAGGGTTGGAAACACCATATATTTT	CASVPLDRVGNTIYF
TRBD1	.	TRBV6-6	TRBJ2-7	TGTGCCAGCAGGGGACAGGGGTCAGACGAGCAGTACTTC	CASRGQGSDEQYF
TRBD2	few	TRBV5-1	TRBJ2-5	TGCGCCAGCAGCTTTCTAGCGGGGGAACTGGGGACCCAGTACTTC	CASSFLAGELGTQYF
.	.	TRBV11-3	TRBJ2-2	TGTGCCAGCAGCTTAGGGGAGAACACCGGGGAGCTGTTTTTT	CASSLGENTGELFF
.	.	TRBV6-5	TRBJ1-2	TGTGCCAGCAGTTACTCGAGTAGGGGGGGCTACACCTTC	CASSYSSRGGYTF
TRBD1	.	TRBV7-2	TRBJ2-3	TGTGCCAGCAGCTTCGATTGGACAGGGACCACAGATACGCAGTATTTT	CASSFDWTGTTDTQYF
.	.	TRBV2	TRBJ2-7	TGTGCCAGCAGTGCTTACGGGAGCTCCTACGAGCAGTACTTC	CASSAYGSSYEQYF
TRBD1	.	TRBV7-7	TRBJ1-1	TGTGCCAGCAGCGAGGACAGGGGCACTGAAGCTTTCTTT	CASSEDRGTEAFF
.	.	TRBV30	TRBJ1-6	TGTGCCTGGAGGGCCGTTGCGGGCGGCTCACCCCTCCACTTT	CAWRAVAGGSPLHF
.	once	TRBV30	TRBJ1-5	TGTGCCTGGAGTGTACCGTTAGGGTCGTTAGATCAGCCCCAGCATTTT	CAWSVPLGSLDQPQHF
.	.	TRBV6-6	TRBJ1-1	TGTGCCAGCAGTTTCCAGCTGAACACTGAAGCTTTCTTT	CASSFQLNTEAFF
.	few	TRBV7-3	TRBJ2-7	TGTGCCAGCAGCTTAGCCGCGGGATTCAGCGAGCAGTACTTC	CASSLAAGFSEQYF
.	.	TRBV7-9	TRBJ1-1	TGTGCCAGCAGCTCCCAGGGAGGGAACACTGAAGCTTTCTTT	CASSSQGGNTEAFF
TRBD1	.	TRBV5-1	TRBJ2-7	TGCGCCAGCAGCACCCCGGGACAGGGGGCGGGGTACGAGCAGTACTTC	CASSTPGQGAGYEQYF
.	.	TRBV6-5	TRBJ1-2	TGTGCCAGCAGTAGTAGAGGGAAGGGCTATGGCTACACCTTC	CASSSRGKGYGYTF
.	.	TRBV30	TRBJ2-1	TGTGCCTGGACCGCTAAATACAGGCGGGCCAGGGGCTACAATGAGCAGTTCTTC	CAWTAKYRRARGYNEQFF
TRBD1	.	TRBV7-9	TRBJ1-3	TGTGCCAGCAGCCCGTCCGGGACAGCTGGAAACACCATATATTTT	CASSPSGTAGNTIYF
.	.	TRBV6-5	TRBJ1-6	TGTGCCAGCAGTTACGCCAGCGATTCACCCCTCCACTTT	CASSYASDSPLHF
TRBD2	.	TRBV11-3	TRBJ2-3	TGTGCCAGCAGCTTAAGGGGTAGCGGGGGCGCAGATACGCAGTATTTT	CASSLRGSGGADTQYF
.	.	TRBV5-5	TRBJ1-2	TGTGCCAGCAGCTTATGGGGGGAGGACTATGGCTACACCTTC	CASSLWGEDYGYTF
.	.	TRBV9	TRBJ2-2	TGTGCCAGCAGCGTGTCCCCCGGGGACACCGGGGAGCTGTTTTTT	CASSVSPGDTGELFF
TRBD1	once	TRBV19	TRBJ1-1	TGTGCCAGTAGTAGGAACACAGGGGGCAATGAAGCTTTCTTT	CASSRNTGGNEAFF
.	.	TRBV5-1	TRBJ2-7	TGCGCCAGCAGCTTTTCGGGGGTCTCCTACGAGCAGTACTTC	CASSFSGVSYEQYF
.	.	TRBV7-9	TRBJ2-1	TGTGCCAGCAGCCCCGGGGGCTCGAGCTCCTACAATGAGCAGTTCTTC	CASSPGGSSSYNEQFF
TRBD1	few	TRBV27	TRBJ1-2	TGTGCCAGCAGTACTCGGGACAGCTATGGCTACACCTTC	CASSTRDSYGYTF
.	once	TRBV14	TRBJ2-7	TGTGCCAGCAGCCATGGATCCGGGACACGTCTAGGCGAGCAGTACTTC	CASSHGSGTRLGEQYF
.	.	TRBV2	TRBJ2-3	TGTGCCAGCAGTGAGGTGATGCCCCCAGATACGCAGTATTTT	CASSEVMPPDTQYF
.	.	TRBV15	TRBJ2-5	TGTGCCACCAGCAGAGACAGATCCCAAGAGACCCAGTACTTC	CATSRDRSQETQYF
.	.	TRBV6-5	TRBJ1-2	TGTGCCAGTCACAGGGTCGGGTATGGCTACACCTTC	CASHRVGYGYTF
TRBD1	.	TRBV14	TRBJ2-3	TGTGCCAGCAGAGACATGACAGGGTCCGGCACAGATACGCAGTATTTT	CASRDMTGSGTDTQYF
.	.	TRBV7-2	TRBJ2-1	TGTGCCAGCAGCTTATATAGGTTGCAGGTCGAGCAGTTCTTC	CASSLYRLQVEQFF